The 7 T cell receptor beta chains given below trace back to one sample, sequenced in a study of T cell changes during pregnancy in multiple sclerosis. Some clones are missing from TCRdb's copy, which holds only in-frame ones; the method was immunoSEQ multiplex PCR. This sample has 78,000 or so clones, with 90% to 95% found just once. The input for sequencing was CD4+ T cells from peripheral blood mononuclear cells, taken before pregnancy. The receptor set was obtained from a female donor with multiple sclerosis, enrolled in a pregnancy study.

This clone has just one count. This chain connects TRBV18 to TRBJ1-4; D perhaps matches TRBD1 (6 bases). Trimming pared 2 bases from V and 6 bases from J, leaving 10 bases between. CDR3 size: 14 residues. CDR1 and CDR2 (germline): KGHSH, LQKENI. As DNA, the CDR3 is TGTGCCAGCTCACCAACAGGGTCAGATGAAAAACTGTTTTTT. Protein: CASSPTGSDEKLFF.

With regard to this clone: A junction boundary mismatches the germline segment, possibly from a read error. V and J are TRBV2 and TRBJ2-4, with 7 bases aligning to TRBD1. CDR1 and CDR2 (germline): SNHLY, FYNNEI. The CDR3 covers 14 residues. CDR3 sequence reads: CAGRAHTGTDHQYF. Written as DNA, the CDR3 is TGTGCCGGCAGAGCCCATACCGGGACAGACCATCAGTACTTC.

CDR3 sequence reads: CASSLEGQGLAFF. Here the CDR3 DNA reads TGTGCCAGCAGCTTAGAGGGACAGGGGTTGGCTTTCTTT. The chain employs TRBV11-2 and TRBJ1-1; 10 nucleotides agree with TRBD1. Germline V gives CDR1 SGHAT, CDR2 FQNNGV. V lost 0 bases, J lost 11 bases, and 3 bases stayed unmatched. CDR3 length equals 13 residues.

This chain links TRBV28 with TRBJ1-2; D is ambiguous. The CDR3 length is 13 residues. Germline V gives CDR1 MDHEN, CDR2 SYDVKM. Trimming cost V 2 bases and J 1 base, with 5 bases left between them. CDR3 residues: CASSLPGNYGYTF. In DNA, the CDR3 is TGTGCCAGCAGTTTACCGGGTAACTATGGCTACACCTTC.

The J gene is TRBJ2-3, the V gene TRBV11-1; 11 bases are a match to TRBD2. This CDR3 is built from 16 residues. Germline lookup yields CDR1 SGHAT and CDR2 FQDESV (reference sequence). With V trimmed by 4 bases and J by 4 bases, 7 bases remained unmatched. CDR3 loop: CASSWVIAGGADTQYF. In DNA, the CDR3 is TGTGCCAGCAGCTGGGTAATAGCGGGAGGGGCAGATACGCAGTATTTT.

This chain connects TRBV5-1 to TRBJ2-7; 7 bases align to TRBD1. The CDR3 is 13 residues long. Germline V lookup: CDR1 SGHRS, CDR2 YFSETQ. V dropped 4 bases and J dropped 3; count of bases not matched to a gene: 4. The CDR3 here is CASSPGQFYEQYF. In DNA, the CDR3 is TGCGCCAGCAGCCCGGGACAGTTCTACGAGCAGTACTTC.

The chain is built from TRBV6-1 and TRBJ2-7, with D hard to call. Looked up from germline, CDR1 is MNHNS and CDR2 is SASEGT. The CDR3 contains 17 residues. V lost 2 bases and J lost 6, with 23 bases in between. Here the CDR3 reads CASSELGLKGFSLEQYF. In DNA, the CDR3 is TGTGCCAGCAGTGAATTGGGCCTTAAAGGCTTCTCTCTCGAGCAGTACTTC.